One and the same sample provided the 22 T cell receptor beta chains below, sequenced in a study of shared clonotypes between healthy human individuals. Sequencing used immunoSEQ multiplex PCR; TCRdb keeps in-frame clones, though not all of them. The sample holds around 2.5 million clones, 80% to 95% seen once. What was sequenced was naive CD4+ T cells from PBMCs. Regarding subset: CD45RA+ positively selected. Receptors originate from a man younger than 30 in good health. Some clones in this sample may be carry-over from other donors' samples.

To note about this clone: This sample also contains other DNA sequences that code for the same CDR3. J is TRBJ2-2 and V is TRBV11-3; unclear D gene. The CDR3 runs 11 residues. Deletions cut 5 bases from V and 6 bases from J, with 4 bases between. Germline-derived CDR1 and CDR2 are SGHNT and YENEEA. CDR3 sequence: CASSGAGELFF. The CDR3 nucleotides are TGTGCCAGCAGCGGGGCCGGGGAGCTGTTTTTT.

The sample holds a few counts of this clone. The chain joins TRBV12-5 to TRBJ1-1; TRBD1 aligns across 8 bases. Trimming removed 0 bases from V and 8 bases from J; junction bases left unmatched: 5. There are 14 residues in the CDR3. Per germline, CDR1 LGHNT and CDR2 FRNRAP. The CDR3 region is CASGLVDRGGEAFF. In DNA form, the CDR3 reads TGTGCTAGTGGTTTGGTAGACAGGGGTGGCGAAGCTTTCTTT.

The rearrangement links TRBV11-1 to TRBJ1-2; 7 positions agree with TRBD1. The CDR3 is made up of 13 amino acids. CDR1 and CDR2 (germline): SGHAT, FQDESV (reference sequence). V lost 5 bases and J lost 3; bases outside the gene matches: 3. CDR3 sequence: CASSPGQHYGYTF. The DNA for the CDR3 is TGTGCCAGCAGCCCGGGACAGCACTATGGCTACACCTTC.

This clone was observed once. The chain is built from TRBV7-2 and TRBJ1-4; 9 bases map to TRBD1. The CDR3 extends over 14 amino acids. Per the germline V gene, CDR1 is SGHTA and CDR2 is FQGNSA. DNA of the CDR3: TGTGCTACCGGACAGGGGCCAACTAATGAAAAACTGTTTTTT. This sequence encodes CATGQGPTNEKLFF.

The chain joins TRBV11-2 to TRBJ2-7; D is undetermined. V dropped 8 bases and J dropped 6 bases, with 11 bases sitting between them. CDR1 and CDR2 (germline): SGHAT, FQNNGV. The CDR3 covers 11 residues. The CDR3 sequence: CASSVESEQYF. The CDR3 nucleotides are TGTGCCAGCTCCGTGGAGTCCGAGCAGTACTTC.

The V gene is TRBV7-3, the J gene TRBJ2-3, with D unresolved. Germline CDR1 reads SGHTA; CDR2 reads FQGTGA. This CDR3 region has 15 residues. Deletions cut 5 bases from V and 8 bases from J, with 20 bases between. The CDR3 loop reads CASSPQGGQMFTQYF. CDR3 sequence (DNA): TGTGCCAGCAGCCCTCAAGGTGGCCAAATGTTTACGCAGTATTTT.

J is TRBJ2-5 and V is TRBV5-1, with 7 bases matching TRBD1. The CDR3 spans 13 residues. Unmatched junction bases numbered 5, after V lost 5 bases and J lost 4 bases. Per the germline V gene, CDR1 is SGHRS and CDR2 is YFSETQ. CDR3 bases: TGCGCCAGCAGGGAACAGGGGCGAGAGACCCAGTACTTC. Translated, it gives CASREQGRETQYF.

The chain carries TRBV18 and TRBJ2-7; D remains unclear. Germline V gene data show CDR1 as KGHSH and CDR2 as LQKENI. CDR3 length: 14 residues. Trimming pared 5 bases from V and 2 bases from J, leaving 13 bases between. The CDR3 nucleotides read TGTGCCAGCTCAACAACTCGACAAGCCTACGAGCAGTACTTC. Translating gives CASSTTRQAYEQYF.

The chain carries TRBV7-2 and TRBJ1-5; no clear D gene. The CDR3 sequence is 13 residues long. Trimming pared 5 bases from V and 2 bases from J, leaving 7 bases between. From germline, CDR1 is SGHTA and CDR2 FQGNSA. The CDR3 sequence: CASSRPGNQPQHF. CDR3 in DNA: TGTGCCAGCAGCCGACCGGGCAATCAGCCCCAGCATTTT.

V usage is TRBV28 and J usage is TRBJ2-1; no reliable D call. Trimming left V 6 bases short and J 2 bases short, with 14 bases between. This CDR3 has 15 residues. Germline V gene data show CDR1 as MDHEN and CDR2 as SYDVKM. CDR3 nucleotides: TGTGCCAGCAGGGGCTATGGGCGTCCCTACAATGAGCAGTTCTTC. Its translation: CASRGYGRPYNEQFF.

The genes are TRBV28 and TRBJ1-3; 10 nucleotides agree with TRBD1. V was pared by 5 bases and J by 8 bases, with 15 bases of the junction left unmatched. Looked up from germline, CDR1 is MDHEN and CDR2 is SYDVKM. The CDR3 spans 17 residues. The DNA of the CDR3 is TGTGCCAGCAGTGCAAGACCCGGGACAGGGGATCCCGACACCATATATTTT. It specifies CASSARPGTGDPDTIYF.

The table lists this clone with a few counts. Other DNA variants within this sample encode the same CDR3. The CDR3 region has the DNA TGTGCCTGGAGTGTAGGAGTTGGAAACACCATATATTTT. This encodes CAWSVGVGNTIYF. V usage is TRBV30 and J usage is TRBJ1-3, with D unresolved. Trimming took off 0 bases at V and 3 bases at J, with 6 bases between the two ends. The germline CDR1 and CDR2 sequences are GTSNPN and SVGIG (reference sequence). The CDR3 length is 13 residues.

V usage is TRBV28 and J usage is TRBJ1-5, with TRBD1 matching over 7 bases. The V and J ends lost 2 bases and 7 bases, in that order; junction bases with no gene match: 8. The CDR3 contains 15 residues. From germline, CDR1 is MDHEN and CDR2 SYDVKM. For the CDR3, the DNA is TGTGCCAGCAGTTTACAGGGAGGGGGCCTCCAGCCCCAGCATTTT. Protein product: CASSLQGGGLQPQHF.

The V gene is TRBV4-3, the J gene TRBJ1-2; D may be TRBD1 (5 bases). The CDR3 length is 15 residues. The V end lost 0 bases, the J end lost 6 bases, and 14 bases lay between the germline ends. Germline CDR1 LGHNA, CDR2 YSLEER. CDR3 DNA sequence: TGCGCCAGCAGCCAAGACTCACGGGGCTATAATGGCTACACCTTC. Translation: CASSQDSRGYNGYTF.

V is TRBV7-2 and J is TRBJ2-1; 7 nucleotides line up with TRBD1. Germline assignment: CDR1 SGHTA and CDR2 FQGNSA. J gave up 8 bases and V 1 base, and 8 bases lay outside the gene matches. CDR3 length: 15 amino acids. The CDR3 spells CASSLGRGKGDEQFF. The CDR3 DNA follows: TGTGCCAGCAGCTTAGGCAGGGGGAAAGGTGATGAGCAGTTCTTC.

The chain recombines TRBV7-9 with TRBJ2-3; 8 nucleotides match TRBD2. CDR1 is SEHNR and CDR2 is FQNEAQ in the germline V gene (reference sequence). CDR3 length equals 17 residues. V trimming: 4 bases; J trimming: 4 bases; junction bases outside the gene matches: 13. Here the CDR3 DNA reads TGTGCCAGCAGCTCTCCCGCGAGCGGGGGAGGGGCAGATACGCAGTATTTT. It yields the protein CASSSPASGGGADTQYF.

The rearrangement uses TRBV2 and TRBJ2-5; TRBD2 is a possible D gene (6 bases). Germline V gene lookup returns CDR1 SNHLY and CDR2 FYNNEI. Deletions cut 4 bases from V and 1 base from J, with 7 bases between. The CDR3 is 13 residues long. CDR3 nucleotides: TGTGCCAGCAGTGCGGGACTCCAAGAGACCCAGTACTTC. It yields the protein CASSAGLQETQYF.

The chain joins TRBV11-3 to TRBJ2-6, with D perhaps TRBD1 or TRBD2 (5 bases each). The CDR3 totals 13 residues. The V gene lost 5 bases and the J gene lost 11 bases, with 13 bases spanning the gap. Per germline, CDR1 SGHNT and CDR2 YENEEA. CDR3 in DNA: TGTGCCAGCAGCCCGAGAGGGGCGGACGTCCTGACTTTC. This sequence encodes CASSPRGADVLTF.

This chain joins TRBV20-1 and TRBJ2-5; D is possibly TRBD2 (5 bases). Germline values: CDR1 DFQATT, CDR2 SNEGSKA (reference sequence). With 5 bases removed from V and 5 bases from J, the gap between germline ends came to 9 bases. This CDR3 comprises 11 residues. The CDR3 reads CSALATETQYF. DNA of the CDR3: TGCAGTGCTTTAGCGACGGAGACCCAGTACTTC.

Comments on this clone: The same CDR3 can be traced to other DNA sequences in this sample. The rearrangement links TRBV5-1 to TRBJ2-1, with 7 bases lining up with TRBD2. Looked up from germline, CDR1 is SGHRS and CDR2 is YFSETQ. The CDR3 loop spans 14 amino acids. The V gene end was trimmed by 4 bases and the J gene end by 2 bases; junction bases not matched to a gene: 3. The CDR3 protein is CASSGGSPYNEQFF. The CDR3 nucleotides are TGCGCCAGCAGCGGCGGGAGTCCCTACAATGAGCAGTTCTTC.

The J gene is TRBJ2-2, the V gene TRBV4-2; D call uncertain. V lost 5 bases and J lost 3, with 4 bases in between. The germline V gene encodes CDR1 LGHNA and CDR2 YNFKEQ. This CDR3 contains 12 residues. This chain's CDR3 is CASSVDTGELFF. CDR3 coding DNA: TGTGCCAGCAGCGTTGACACCGGGGAGCTGTTTTTT.

The genes are TRBV2 and TRBJ1-2; TRBD1 matches 7 bases. The CDR3 has 13 residues. The germline CDR1 and CDR2 sequences are SNHLY and FYNNEI. V shed 0 bases, J shed 12 bases, and the junction held 7 bases outside the gene matches. The CDR3 protein is CASSEALQGGHTF. The CDR3 DNA is TGTGCCAGCAGTGAAGCGCTTCAGGGGGGGCACACCTTC.